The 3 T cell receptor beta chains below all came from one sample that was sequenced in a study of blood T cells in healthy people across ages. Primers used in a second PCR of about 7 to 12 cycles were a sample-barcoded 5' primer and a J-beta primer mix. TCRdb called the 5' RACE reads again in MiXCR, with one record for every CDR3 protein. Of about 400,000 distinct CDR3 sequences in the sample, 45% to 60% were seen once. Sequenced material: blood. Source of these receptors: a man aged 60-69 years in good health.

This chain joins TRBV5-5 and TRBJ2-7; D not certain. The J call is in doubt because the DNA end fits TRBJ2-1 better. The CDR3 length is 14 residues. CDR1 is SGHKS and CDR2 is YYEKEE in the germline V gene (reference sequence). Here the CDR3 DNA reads TGTGCCAGCAGCCTTACAGTATACTCCTACGAGCAGTTCTTC. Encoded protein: CASSLTVYSYEQFF.

CDR3 region: CSAREAGAEQYF. The CDR3 nucleotides are TGCAGTGCTAGAGAAGCAGGGGCCGAGCAGTACTTC. The rearrangement links TRBV20-1 to TRBJ2-5; a weak D match, TRBD1 (6 bases). The J call may be faulty, since TRBJ2-7 better matches the DNA end. Per germline, CDR1 DFQATT and CDR2 SNEGSKA (reference sequence). This CDR3 is built from 12 residues.

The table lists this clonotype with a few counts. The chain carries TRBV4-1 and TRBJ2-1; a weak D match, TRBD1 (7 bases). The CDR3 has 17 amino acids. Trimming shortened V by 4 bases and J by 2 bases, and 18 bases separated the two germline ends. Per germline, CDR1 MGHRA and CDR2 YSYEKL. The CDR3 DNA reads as TGCGCCAGCAGCCCGGGGCCTGGAGGGGGCCCCTACAATGAGCAGTTCTTC. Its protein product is CASSPGPGGGPYNEQFF.